Detailed here is one T cell receptor beta chain. Its antigen is unidentified. CDR1 and CDR2 from the germline V gene are SGHTA and FQGTGA. The CDR3 consists of 14 residues. V lost 6 bases and J lost 0, with 9 bases in between. Isolated RNA was reverse transcribed in full, so expressed TCRB transcripts were sequenced. The table came from immunoSEQ multiplex PCR; TCRdb's copy has only in-frame clones and leaves some out. In the table there are more than 550,000 clones, around 15% of which are singletons. The sample is drawn from a study of beta chain features in type 1 diabetes. Study context: The study found patients and healthy donors alike in age, gender and cell yields. Regarding the study as a whole: PCR, the amplification step, might favor shorter templates, equally in patients and controls. Shorter TCRB CDR3s, moderately but significantly so, marked every one of the four CD4+ subsets in Type 1 diabetes patients.

In all sorted populations, purity surpassed 98%. The sample taken for sequencing was naive CD4+ T cells from blood. The TCR sequence derives from a man aged 18 to 30 with type 1 diabetes. The gene calls are TRBV7-3 and TRBJ2-1; D is possibly TRBD2 (6 bases). The CDR3 loop is CASRDGSSYNEQFF. CDR3 DNA: TGTGCCAGCAGGGACGGGAGCTCCTACAATGAGCAGTTCTTC.